Listed below are T cell receptor beta chains from one sample, sequenced in a study of T-cell memory formation after mild COVID-19. TCRdb called the 5' RACE reads again in MiXCR, with one record for every CDR3 protein. This table has around 430,000 distinct CDR3 sequences, approximately 15% appearing once. Sequencing was carried out using PBMCs or a T cell subset sorted from them (not recorded which). Receptors were obtained from a man between 18 and 29 years old who had mild COVID-19 (a few samples of this study predate the infection). Cell type and time point are not known. Each CDR3 is given with its conserved first and last residue. D genes are given only for firm matches. Part of the rows lack a size; the others show once, few, many or a class for expanded clones.

D gene: NA
V gene: TRBV7-6
clone size: many
J gene: TRBJ2-3
CDR3 length: 12
CDR3 DNA: TGTGCCAGCAGCGCCTACTTGGATACGCAGTATTTT
CDR3 protein: CASSAYLDTQYF

D gene: NA
V gene: TRBV20-1
clone size: NA
J gene: TRBJ1-5
CDR3 length: 15
CDR3 DNA: TGCAGTGCTAGAGTGGGCGGGACACGCAATCAGCCCCAGCATTTT
CDR3 protein: CSARVGGTRNQPQHF

D gene: NA
V gene: TRBV29-1
clone size: NA
J gene: TRBJ1-1
CDR3 length: 13
CDR3 DNA: TGCAGCGTTGGGCATCCAAAAAGATTAGAAGCTTTCTTT
CDR3 protein: CSVGHPKRLEAFF

D gene: TRBD2
V gene: TRBV9
clone size: NA
J gene: TRBJ2-1
CDR3 length: 16
CDR3 DNA: TGTGCCAGCAGCGTACGCGGGGGGACGTCCTACAATGAGCAGTTCTTC
CDR3 protein: CASSVRGGTSYNEQFF

D gene: NA
V gene: TRBV5-8
clone size: NA
J gene: TRBJ1-6
CDR3 length: 16
CDR3 DNA: TGTGCCAGCAGCCGGGGTGGGGGGGCTCGAAATTCACCCCTCCACTTT
CDR3 protein: CASSRGGGARNSPLHF

D gene: NA
V gene: TRBV5-1
clone size: NA
J gene: TRBJ2-4
CDR3 length: 14
CDR3 DNA: TGCGCCAGCAGCCCACCGGGACGGCAAAACATTCAGTACTTC
CDR3 protein: CASSPPGRQNIQYF

D gene: NA
V gene: TRBV7-9
clone size: NA
J gene: TRBJ2-1
CDR3 length: 15
CDR3 DNA: TGTGCCAGCAGCCCTACAGGTACTCCTGGGAATGAGCAGTTCTTC
CDR3 protein: CASSPTGTPGNEQFF

D gene: NA
V gene: TRBV7-3
clone size: many
J gene: TRBJ1-4
CDR3 length: 12
CDR3 DNA: TGTGCCAGCAGCCCGGGAGGTGAAAAACTGTTTTTT
CDR3 protein: CASSPGGEKLFF

D gene: NA
V gene: TRBV16
clone size: few
J gene: TRBJ1-5
CDR3 length: 17
CDR3 DNA: TGTGCCAGCAGCCAATCCGGGGGTGGGTTTCGGAATCAGCCCCAGCATTTT
CDR3 protein: CASSQSGGGFRNQPQHF

D gene: TRBD1
V gene: TRBV5-1
clone size: NA
J gene: TRBJ1-2
CDR3 length: 14
CDR3 DNA: TGCGCCAGCAGTTTCGACAGGGTCGGCTATGGCTACACCTTC
CDR3 protein: CASSFDRVGYGYTF

D gene: TRBD2
V gene: TRBV4-1
clone size: NA
J gene: TRBJ2-5
CDR3 length: 16
CDR3 DNA: TGCGCCAGCAGCCCCAGGGTAGCGGGGGATCAAGAGACCCAGTACTTC
CDR3 protein: CASSPRVAGDQETQYF

D gene: NA
V gene: TRBV6-2/TRBV6-3
clone size: many
J gene: TRBJ2-5
CDR3 length: 12
CDR3 DNA: TGTGCCAGCAGTGGGACGGAAGAGACCCAGTACTTC
CDR3 protein: CASSGTEETQYF

D gene: NA
V gene: TRBV29-1
clone size: NA
J gene: TRBJ2-5
CDR3 length: 13
CDR3 DNA: TGCAGCGTTGAAGTTCTAGGGCTAGAGACCCAGTACTTC
CDR3 protein: CSVEVLGLETQYF

D gene: NA
V gene: TRBV7-9
clone size: NA
J gene: TRBJ1-3
CDR3 length: 15
CDR3 DNA: TGTGCCAGCAGAATACCAGGCAACTCTGGAAACACCATATATTTT
CDR3 protein: CASRIPGNSGNTIYF

D gene: NA
V gene: TRBV5-6
clone size: NA
J gene: TRBJ2-7
CDR3 length: 14
CDR3 DNA: TGTGCCAGCAGCTTCCGTCCTAGCTCCTACGAGCAGTACTTC
CDR3 protein: CASSFRPSSYEQYF

D gene: TRBD2
V gene: TRBV11-2
clone size: NA
J gene: TRBJ2-5
CDR3 length: 15
CDR3 DNA: TGTGCCAGCAGCCCCCCCCGGGGGGTTCAAGAGACCCAGTACTTC
CDR3 protein: CASSPPRGVQETQYF

D gene: NA
V gene: TRBV21-1
clone size: NA
J gene: TRBJ1-1
CDR3 length: 15
CDR3 DNA: TGTGCCAGCAGCAGAGACCTACAGAGGAACACTGAAGCTTTCTTT
CDR3 protein: CASSRDLQRNTEAFF

D gene: NA
V gene: TRBV24-1
clone size: NA
J gene: TRBJ2-3
CDR3 length: 15
CDR3 DNA: TGTGCCACCAGTGCCCGAGAGTTCGGAACAGATACGCAGTATTTT
CDR3 protein: CATSAREFGTDTQYF

D gene: NA
V gene: TRBV6-5
clone size: NA
J gene: TRBJ1-6
CDR3 length: 13
CDR3 DNA: TGTGCCAGCAGTTACTACAGGGAATCACCCCTCCACTTT
CDR3 protein: CASSYYRESPLHF

D gene: NA
V gene: TRBV4-2
clone size: few
J gene: TRBJ2-2
CDR3 length: 14
CDR3 DNA: TGTGCCAGCAGCCAAGATCGGCACACCGGGGAGCTGTTTTTT
CDR3 protein: CASSQDRHTGELFF

D gene: NA
V gene: TRBV3-1
clone size: once
J gene: TRBJ2-5
CDR3 length: 13
CDR3 DNA: TGTGCCAGCAGCCAACAGGGATTCCAGACCCAGTACTTC
CDR3 protein: CASSQQGFQTQYF

D gene: NA
V gene: TRBV5-6
clone size: NA
J gene: TRBJ1-1
CDR3 length: 16
CDR3 DNA: TGTGCCAGCAGCTTGGCCGAAATGCGGGCGAACACTGAAGCTTTCTTT
CDR3 protein: CASSLAEMRANTEAFF

D gene: NA
V gene: TRBV6-5
clone size: few
J gene: TRBJ1-2
CDR3 length: 13
CDR3 DNA: TGTGCCAGCAGTTACTCAGGGAACTATGGCTACACCTTC
CDR3 protein: CASSYSGNYGYTF

D gene: TRBD1
V gene: TRBV20-1
clone size: NA
J gene: TRBJ1-2
CDR3 length: 14
CDR3 DNA: TGCAGTGCCCGGGACAGGGAATTTCTATATGGCTACACCTTC
CDR3 protein: CSARDREFLYGYTF

D gene: NA
V gene: TRBV7-9
clone size: few
J gene: TRBJ2-5
CDR3 length: 13
CDR3 DNA: TGTGCCAGCAGCTTATACTTCTCTGAGACCCAGTACTTC
CDR3 protein: CASSLYFSETQYF

D gene: NA
V gene: TRBV20-1
clone size: few
J gene: TRBJ2-7
CDR3 length: 14
CDR3 DNA: TGCAGTGCTACGGACAGACGGGGATATCGGGAGCAGTACTTC
CDR3 protein: CSATDRRGYREQYF

D gene: NA
V gene: TRBV24-1
clone size: once
J gene: TRBJ1-5
CDR3 length: 14
CDR3 DNA: TGTGCCACCAGTGACCCTCCGGGCAATCGGCCCCAGCATTTT
CDR3 protein: CATSDPPGNRPQHF

D gene: NA
V gene: TRBV6-6
clone size: few
J gene: TRBJ2-7
CDR3 length: 15
CDR3 DNA: TGTGCCAGCAGCGTGCTGGGGGGCTGGAGCTACGAGCAGTACTTC
CDR3 protein: CASSVLGGWSYEQYF

D gene: NA
V gene: TRBV3-1
clone size: NA
J gene: TRBJ2-3
CDR3 length: 15
CDR3 DNA: TGTGCCAGCAGCTTGCCCTGGCCGTTCACAGATACGCAGTATTTT
CDR3 protein: CASSLPWPFTDTQYF

D gene: NA
V gene: TRBV29-1
clone size: NA
J gene: TRBJ1-1
CDR3 length: 14
CDR3 DNA: TGCAGCGTCCCGGGCCGCTCGGACTACACTGAAGCTTTCTTT
CDR3 protein: CSVPGRSDYTEAFF

D gene: NA
V gene: TRBV25-1
clone size: NA
J gene: TRBJ2-1
CDR3 length: 14
CDR3 DNA: TGTGCCAGCAGTGAAGTGTCCTCCTACAATGAGCAGTTCTTC
CDR3 protein: CASSEVSSYNEQFF

D gene: NA
V gene: TRBV9
clone size: NA
J gene: TRBJ2-3
CDR3 length: 18
CDR3 DNA: TGTGCCAGCAGCGTAGAACCGGGGGGCGGCCTTCCCACAGATACGCAGTATTTT
CDR3 protein: CASSVEPGGGLPTDTQYF

D gene: NA
V gene: TRBV5-6
clone size: few
J gene: TRBJ1-1
CDR3 length: 13
CDR3 DNA: TGTGCCAGCAGCTTGGGGCAGACTTGGGAAGCTTTCTTT
CDR3 protein: CASSLGQTWEAFF

D gene: NA
V gene: TRBV6-2/TRBV6-3
clone size: few
J gene: TRBJ2-7
CDR3 length: 14
CDR3 DNA: TGTGCCAGCAGCCCGACAGGTGAAGCCGACGAGCAGTACTTC
CDR3 protein: CASSPTGEADEQYF

D gene: NA
V gene: TRBV5-1
clone size: NA
J gene: TRBJ2-7
CDR3 length: 16
CDR3 DNA: TGCGCCAGCAGCTTGGCGGGGGGCGGTTTCCCCTACGAGCAGTACTTC
CDR3 protein: CASSLAGGGFPYEQYF

D gene: NA
V gene: TRBV6-1
clone size: NA
J gene: TRBJ2-3
CDR3 length: 16
CDR3 DNA: TGTGCCAGCAGGTCAAGAAACGGGGTGATGGGAGATACGCAGTATTTT
CDR3 protein: CASRSRNGVMGDTQYF

D gene: NA
V gene: TRBV12-3/TRBV12-4
clone size: many
J gene: TRBJ1-2
CDR3 length: 14
CDR3 DNA: TGTGCCAGCAGCCCCGGGACTATGGTCCATGGCTACACCTTC
CDR3 protein: CASSPGTMVHGYTF

D gene: TRBD1
V gene: TRBV6-5
clone size: few
J gene: TRBJ2-3
CDR3 length: 15
CDR3 DNA: TGTGCCAGCAGTTACTCGGACAGGGGAACAGATACGCAGTATTTT
CDR3 protein: CASSYSDRGTDTQYF

D gene: NA
V gene: TRBV5-6
clone size: few
J gene: TRBJ1-6
CDR3 length: 14
CDR3 DNA: TGTGCCAGCAGCTTGGGACAGCAGTATTCACCCCTCCACTTT
CDR3 protein: CASSLGQQYSPLHF

D gene: TRBD1
V gene: TRBV27
clone size: few
J gene: TRBJ2-7
CDR3 length: 16
CDR3 DNA: TGTGCCAGCAGTTTCTTGCCAGGGGGCAATGACTACGAGCAGTACTTC
CDR3 protein: CASSFLPGGNDYEQYF

D gene: TRBD2
V gene: TRBV7-3
clone size: few
J gene: TRBJ2-5
CDR3 length: 13
CDR3 DNA: TGTGCCAGCAGTATGTCCGGGACTAGCGGGCAGTACTTC
CDR3 protein: CASSMSGTSGQYF

D gene: NA
V gene: TRBV5-1
clone size: few
J gene: TRBJ1-2
CDR3 length: 14
CDR3 DNA: TGCGCCAGCAGCCCGTGGACCGCGAACTATGGCTACACCTTC
CDR3 protein: CASSPWTANYGYTF

D gene: TRBD2
V gene: TRBV10-2
clone size: NA
J gene: TRBJ2-2
CDR3 length: 16
CDR3 DNA: TGCGCCAGCAGTGGGCCCCAGCGGGGGCGCACCGGGGAGCTGTTTTTT
CDR3 protein: CASSGPQRGRTGELFF

D gene: NA
V gene: TRBV12-3/TRBV12-4
clone size: NA
J gene: TRBJ1-6
CDR3 length: 12
CDR3 DNA: TGTGCCAGCGGCCTGGGAAATTCACCCCTCCACTTT
CDR3 protein: CASGLGNSPLHF

D gene: NA
V gene: TRBV9
clone size: NA
J gene: TRBJ2-2
CDR3 length: 16
CDR3 DNA: TGTGCCAGCAGCGTAGCTTTTGCCGAGAGGACCGGGGAGCTGTTTTTT
CDR3 protein: CASSVAFAERTGELFF

D gene: NA
V gene: TRBV5-4
clone size: few
J gene: TRBJ2-3
CDR3 length: 15
CDR3 DNA: TGTGCCAGCAGCTTTCTGGGCACGGGCACAGATACGCAGTATTTT
CDR3 protein: CASSFLGTGTDTQYF

D gene: NA
V gene: TRBV5-1
clone size: few
J gene: TRBJ2-5
CDR3 length: 15
CDR3 DNA: TGCGCCAGCAGCCCTCAGGGGGGAGAAGACGAGACCCAGTACTTC
CDR3 protein: CASSPQGGEDETQYF

D gene: NA
V gene: TRBV6-5
clone size: NA
J gene: TRBJ1-2
CDR3 length: 14
CDR3 DNA: TGTGCCAGCAGTTACTCGAATGGCGGGGGAAGCTACACCTTC
CDR3 protein: CASSYSNGGGSYTF

D gene: NA
V gene: TRBV28
clone size: many
J gene: TRBJ2-5
CDR3 length: 15
CDR3 DNA: TGTGCCAGCAGTCCCTCGCCCGGGATTCAAGAGACCCAGTACTTC
CDR3 protein: CASSPSPGIQETQYF

D gene: TRBD1
V gene: TRBV7-9
clone size: few
J gene: TRBJ2-7
CDR3 length: 15
CDR3 DNA: TGTGCCAGCAGCGGCACCGGGACAGGGGACTACGAGCAGTACTTC
CDR3 protein: CASSGTGTGDYEQYF

D gene: NA
V gene: TRBV7-2
clone size: many
J gene: TRBJ1-6
CDR3 length: 17
CDR3 DNA: TGTGCCAGCAGCTCCGAAGGTCCAGGACGGCTAAATTCACCCCTCCACTTT
CDR3 protein: CASSSEGPGRLNSPLHF

D gene: NA
V gene: TRBV27
clone size: few
J gene: TRBJ2-7
CDR3 length: 11
CDR3 DNA: TGTGCCACCTCGAGGGGATCCGAGCAGTACTTC
CDR3 protein: CATSRGSEQYF

D gene: NA
V gene: TRBV7-9
clone size: NA
J gene: TRBJ2-1
CDR3 length: 14
CDR3 DNA: TGTGCCAGCAGCTCCGAGGTGGGGGACAATGAGCAGTTCTTC
CDR3 protein: CASSSEVGDNEQFF

D gene: TRBD2
V gene: TRBV7-2
clone size: NA
J gene: TRBJ2-3
CDR3 length: 16
CDR3 DNA: TGTGCCAGCAGCCGAACCGGGACTACTAGCACAGATACGCAGTATTTT
CDR3 protein: CASSRTGTTSTDTQYF

D gene: TRBD1
V gene: TRBV7-2
clone size: many
J gene: TRBJ2-7
CDR3 length: 17
CDR3 DNA: TGTGCCAGCAGTCTTAATATGGACGGGGGACAGGGTGTCGAGCAGTACTTC
CDR3 protein: CASSLNMDGGQGVEQYF

D gene: NA
V gene: TRBV20-1
clone size: few
J gene: TRBJ1-5
CDR3 length: 13
CDR3 DNA: TGCAGTGCTAGACAGATTGGGAATCAGCCCCAGCATTTT
CDR3 protein: CSARQIGNQPQHF

D gene: NA
V gene: TRBV28
clone size: many
J gene: TRBJ1-5
CDR3 length: 12
CDR3 DNA: TGTGCCAGCAGTTTTGTAGGACAGCCCCAGCATTTT
CDR3 protein: CASSFVGQPQHF

D gene: NA
V gene: TRBV11-2
clone size: NA
J gene: TRBJ2-3
CDR3 length: 14
CDR3 DNA: TGTGCCAGCAGCTTATCCAGGGCCCTAGATACGCAGTATTTT
CDR3 protein: CASSLSRALDTQYF

D gene: NA
V gene: TRBV12-3/TRBV12-4
clone size: NA
J gene: TRBJ1-5
CDR3 length: 14
CDR3 DNA: TGTGCCAGCAGTTTTCGCAGGATAGGGCAGCCCCAGCATTTT
CDR3 protein: CASSFRRIGQPQHF